The rows below give T cell receptor beta chains drawn from one sample of a study of T cell responses to AZD1222 COVID-19 vaccine. TCRdb's copy holds only in-frame clones and misses some; the assay was immunoSEQ multiplex PCR. The data hold some 92,000 clones, with approximately 88% observed a single time. The source material was peripheral blood, sampled on day 0 of AZD1222 vaccination. Source of these receptors: an adult in good health. The CDR3 runs from the conserved cysteine through the conserved F or W. A D gene is named only where the DNA matches it firmly. Size is omitted from some rows. Given values are once, few, many or a class for expanded clones.

V: TRBV28; D: NA; size: NA; J: TRBJ1-2; CDR3: CASSQPILANYGYTF; DNA: TGTGCCAGCAGTCAGCCAATTTTAGCTAACTATGGCTACACCTTC
V: TRBV4-2; D: NA; size: NA; J: TRBJ1-4; CDR3: CASSQDNRYLDEKLFF; DNA: TGTGCCAGCAGCCAAGATAATCGGTATTTGGATGAAAAACTGTTTTTT
V: TRBV6-1; D: NA; size: NA; J: TRBJ1-2; CDR3: CASSDPASAGYTF; DNA: TGTGCCAGCAGTGACCCAGCGTCCGCCGGCTACACCTTC
V: TRBV6-5; D: TRBD1; size: NA; J: TRBJ1-6; CDR3: CASSGTGGGSPLHF; DNA: TGTGCCAGCAGCGGGACAGGTGGAGGATCACCCCTCCACTTT
V: TRBV4-1; D: NA; size: NA; J: TRBJ1-1; CDR3: CASSQVYKDSEAFF; DNA: TGCGCCAGCAGCCAAGTATATAAGGACAGTGAAGCTTTCTTT
V: TRBV6-4; D: TRBD2; size: NA; J: TRBJ2-3; CDR3: CASSLVASGSPDTQYF; DNA: TGTGCCAGCAGTTTGGTAGCTAGCGGGAGCCCAGATACGCAGTATTTT
V: TRBV7-9; D: TRBD2; size: NA; J: TRBJ2-3; CDR3: CASSFGSGRAMGTDTQYF; DNA: TGTGCCAGCAGCTTTGGTAGCGGGAGGGCCATGGGCACAGATACGCAGTATTTT
V: TRBV25-1; D: TRBD2; size: NA; J: TRBJ2-7; CDR3: CASSEFFGGSPDEQYF; DNA: TGTGCCAGCAGTGAATTTTTTGGCGGGAGTCCAGACGAGCAGTACTTC
V: TRBV3-1/TRBV3-2; D: NA; size: NA; J: TRBJ2-7; CDR3: CASSQGTGWYEQYF; DNA: TGTGCCAGCAGCCAAGGAACAGGGTGGTACGAGCAGTACTTC
V: TRBV28; D: TRBD2; size: NA; J: TRBJ2-1; CDR3: CASSTYSGTRNREQFF; DNA: TGTGCCAGCAGTACCTACTCCGGGACTAGAAATCGTGAGCAGTTCTTC
V: TRBV11-3; D: TRBD2; size: NA; J: TRBJ2-2; CDR3: CASSRTSGSPGELFF; DNA: TGTGCCAGCAGCCGGACTAGCGGGAGTCCCGGGGAGCTGTTTTTT
V: TRBV4-1; D: TRBD2; size: few; J: TRBJ2-1; CDR3: CASSPGLAGYNEQFF; DNA: TGCGCCAGCAGCCCGGGACTAGCGGGGTACAATGAGCAGTTCTTC
V: TRBV2; D: TRBD1; size: few; J: TRBJ1-1; CDR3: CASSAGQVLTEAFF; DNA: TGTGCCAGCAGTGCTGGACAGGTTCTCACTGAAGCTTTCTTT
V: TRBV2; D: NA; size: NA; J: TRBJ1-1; CDR3: CASISRGRIGAFF; DNA: TGTGCCAGCATTAGCAGGGGTAGGATTGGAGCTTTCTTT
V: TRBV19; D: TRBD2; size: NA; J: TRBJ2-1; CDR3: CASSVLAERLFF; DNA: TGTGCCAGTAGTGTCCTAGCGGAACGGTTGTTCTTC
V: TRBV5-1; D: TRBD1; size: NA; J: TRBJ2-1; CDR3: CASRTQGVGYNEQFF; DNA: TGCGCCAGCCGGACCCAGGGGGTGGGATACAATGAGCAGTTCTTC
V: TRBV3-1/TRBV3-2; D: TRBD1; size: NA; J: TRBJ2-4; CDR3: CASSPSFNRGNIQYF; DNA: TGTGCCAGCAGCCCATCATTTAACAGGGGCAACATTCAGTACTTC
V: TRBV7-3; D: NA; size: NA; J: TRBJ2-1; CDR3: CASSLDRNNEQFF; DNA: TGTGCCAGCAGCTTAGACAGAAACAATGAGCAGTTCTTC
V: TRBV14; D: NA; size: few; J: TRBJ2-1; CDR3: CASSHWIRGNEQFF; DNA: TGTGCCAGCAGCCACTGGATCCGAGGCAATGAGCAGTTCTTC
V: TRBV7-3; D: NA; size: NA; J: TRBJ2-3; CDR3: CASSRRGAEGRTDTQYF; DNA: TGTGCCAGCAGCCGCCGTGGGGCAGAGGGCCGAACAGATACGCAGTATTTT
V: TRBV19; D: NA; size: NA; J: TRBJ1-1; CDR3: CASSRIQGQFLNTEAFF; DNA: TGTGCCAGTAGTAGGATACAAGGACAGTTTTTGAACACTGAAGCTTTCTTT
V: TRBV23-1; D: NA; size: NA; J: TRBJ2-1; CDR3: CASSQSPGLLNEQFF; DNA: TGCGCCAGCAGTCAATCACCGGGGTTGCTAAATGAGCAGTTCTTC
V: TRBV5-1; D: NA; size: NA; J: TRBJ1-4; CDR3: CASSSTGLPEKLFF; DNA: TGCGCCAGCAGCTCCACCGGGCTCCCTGAAAAACTGTTTTTT
V: TRBV28; D: NA; size: few; J: TRBJ1-2; CDR3: CASSSGYYGYTF; DNA: TGTGCCAGCAGTTCCGGATACTATGGCTACACCTTC
V: TRBV11-3; D: NA; size: NA; J: TRBJ2-6; CDR3: CASSPSTGRGANVLTF; DNA: TGTGCCAGCAGCCCATCTACAGGGAGGGGGGCCAACGTCCTGACTTTC
V: TRBV11-1; D: TRBD2; size: NA; J: TRBJ2-1; CDR3: CASRGWTSGSNEQFF; DNA: TGTGCCAGCAGGGGATGGACTAGCGGGAGCAATGAGCAGTTCTTC
V: TRBV28; D: TRBD1; size: once; J: TRBJ2-7; CDR3: CASSSPGQAYEQYF; DNA: TGTGCCAGCAGTTCCCCGGGACAGGCCTACGAGCAGTACTTC
V: TRBV30; D: NA; size: few; J: TRBJ2-2; CDR3: CAWSVRGFGELFF; DNA: TGTGCCTGGAGTGTACGGGGTTTCGGGGAGCTGTTTTTT
V: TRBV5-1; D: NA; size: NA; J: TRBJ2-3; CDR3: CASSLFRGRGDTQYF; DNA: TGCGCCAGCAGCTTGTTTCGCGGCCGGGGAGATACGCAGTATTTT
V: TRBV3-1/TRBV3-2; D: TRBD2; size: NA; J: TRBJ2-2; CDR3: CASSPIAGGSTGELFF; DNA: TGTGCCAGCAGTCCAATAGCGGGAGGGTCCACCGGGGAGCTGTTTTTT
V: TRBV7-9; D: NA; size: few; J: TRBJ1-6; CDR3: CASSLAATSPLHF; DNA: TGTGCCAGCAGCTTAGCGGCGACCTCGCCCCTCCACTTT
V: TRBV4-2; D: TRBD1; size: NA; J: TRBJ2-2; CDR3: CASSQGPGQGIGELFF; DNA: TGTGCCAGCAGCCAGGGGCCGGGACAGGGTATCGGGGAGCTGTTTTTT
V: TRBV30; D: TRBD2; size: NA; J: TRBJ2-1; CDR3: CAWSVRLSGSIEQFF; DNA: TGTGCCTGGAGTGTACGCCTTAGCGGGAGCATTGAGCAGTTCTTC
V: TRBV13; D: TRBD2; size: once; J: TRBJ2-1; CDR3: CASKDTTGTSGRAKTSFF; DNA: TGTGCCAGCAAAGACACTACCGGGACTAGCGGGAGGGCCAAAACTTCGTTCTTC
V: TRBV9; D: NA; size: NA; J: TRBJ1-5; CDR3: CASSAGGASNQPQHF; DNA: TGTGCCAGCAGCGCTGGGGGGGCAAGCAATCAGCCCCAGCATTTT
V: TRBV28; D: TRBD2; size: NA; J: TRBJ2-1; CDR3: CASSSVGSGSLVNEQFF; DNA: TGTGCCAGCAGTTCCGTCGGTAGCGGGAGTCTAGTAAATGAGCAGTTCTTC
V: TRBV27; D: NA; size: few; J: TRBJ1-4; CDR3: CASSFQQGDKLFF; DNA: TGTGCCAGCAGTTTTCAACAGGGTGACAAACTGTTTTTT
V: TRBV7-3; D: NA; size: NA; J: TRBJ2-4; CDR3: CASSLTAGERVQYF; DNA: TGTGCCAGCAGCTTAACCGCCGGGGAAAGGGTTCAGTACTTC
V: TRBV19; D: TRBD1; size: NA; J: TRBJ1-2; CDR3: CASSSGTGNYGYTF; DNA: TGTGCCAGTAGTTCTGGGACAGGGAACTATGGCTACACCTTC
V: TRBV28; D: NA; size: NA; J: TRBJ2-1; CDR3: CASSSRLRDEQFF; DNA: TGTGCCAGCAGTTCAAGACTGAGAGATGAGCAGTTCTTC
V: TRBV6-1; D: NA; size: NA; J: TRBJ2-7; CDR3: CASSDRHRDEQYF; DNA: TGTGCCAGCAGTGACAGACACCGGGACGAGCAGTACTTC
V: TRBV19; D: NA; size: NA; J: TRBJ1-2; CDR3: CASSATRDGYTF; DNA: TGTGCCAGTAGCGCAACCAGGGATGGCTACACCTTC
V: TRBV2; D: NA; size: NA; J: TRBJ1-2; CDR3: CASSEGGGSYGYTF; DNA: TGTGCCAGCAGTGAAGGAGGGGGGAGCTATGGCTACACCTTC
V: TRBV28; D: TRBD1; size: NA; J: TRBJ1-4; CDR3: CASSPYVRTGRDKTNEKLFF; DNA: TGTGCCAGCAGTCCCTATGTGCGGACAGGGAGGGATAAGACTAATGAAAAACTGTTTTTT
V: TRBV14; D: NA; size: NA; J: TRBJ2-3; CDR3: CASSLFRGTDTQYF; DNA: TGTGCCAGCAGCCTATTTAGGGGCACAGATACGCAGTATTTT
V: TRBV7-8; D: NA; size: few; J: TRBJ2-7; CDR3: CASSSILLAYGQYF; DNA: TGTGCCAGCAGTTCCATCCTCCTCGCCTACGGGCAGTACTTC
V: TRBV18; D: TRBD1; size: NA; J: TRBJ2-2; CDR3: CASSPTSAGGNTGELFF; DNA: TGTGCCAGCTCACCTACTTCGGCAGGGGGCAACACCGGGGAGCTGTTTTTT
V: TRBV7-3; D: NA; size: NA; J: TRBJ2-1; CDR3: CASSLSAKRLVGNEQFF; DNA: TGTGCCAGCAGCTTATCAGCTAAGCGCCTCGTGGGTAATGAGCAGTTCTTC
V: TRBV3-1/TRBV3-2; D: NA; size: NA; J: TRBJ2-7; CDR3: CASSSPYEQYF; DNA: TGTGCCAGCAGCTCCCCCTACGAGCAGTACTTC
V: TRBV9; D: TRBD2; size: NA; J: TRBJ2-3; CDR3: CASSVASGRDRVTDTQYF; DNA: TGTGCCAGCAGCGTTGCTAGCGGGAGGGATCGAGTCACAGATACGCAGTATTTT
V: TRBV18; D: NA; size: NA; J: TRBJ1-5; CDR3: CASSPLAGDQPQHF; DNA: TGTGCCAGCTCACCACTGGCCGGAGATCAGCCCCAGCATTTT
V: TRBV18; D: NA; size: NA; J: TRBJ2-5; CDR3: CASSPKETQYF; DNA: TGTGCCAGCTCACCAAAAGAGACCCAGTACTTC
V: TRBV5-1; D: NA; size: NA; J: TRBJ1-3; CDR3: CASSRLPDSGNTIYF; DNA: TGCGCCAGCAGCCGACTGCCGGACTCTGGAAACACCATATATTTT
V: TRBV10-3; D: NA; size: NA; J: TRBJ2-1; CDR3: CAISESGAAYNEQFF; DNA: TGTGCCATCAGTGAGTCTGGAGCGGCCTACAATGAGCAGTTCTTC